The subject of this entry is one TCR beta chain. The assay was immunoSEQ multiplex PCR, and TCRdb's table has in-frame clones only and misses some. The table lists about 240,000 clones, around 86% of them singletons. This record comes from a study of blood T cell repertoires in COVID-19. This CDR3 contains 16 residues. The ends lost 2 bases at V and 2 bases at J; junction bases unmatched: 8. CDR1 is PRHDT, CDR2 FYEKMQ, per germline (reference sequence). Source material: PBMCs or T cells enriched from blood (not recorded which). The receptor was isolated from a middle-aged woman with acute COVID-19. The chain links TRBV13 to TRBJ1-2; 7 nucleotides agree with TRBD1. The CDR3 loop reads CASSLTGVVGNYGYTF. The CDR3 DNA reads as TGTGCCAGCAGCTTAACAGGGGTGGTGGGAAACTATGGCTACACCTTC.